These T cell receptor beta chains were read from a single sample in a study of blood T cell repertoires in COVID-19. Using immunoSEQ multiplex PCR, the repertoire was profiled, and TCRdb retains in-frame clones only, with some absent. This repertoire shows some 130,000 clones, 55% to 75% found once; its top ten account for 1.5% to 2%. The sequencing input was peripheral blood. Receptors originate from a woman aged 65 to 85 with acute or convalescent COVID-19. Each CDR3 is given with its conserved first and last residue. Fields, in order: V gene, J gene, D gene, clone size, CDR3 DNA, CDR3 protein. D genes are given only for firm matches. Expanded clones are given a class, and other clones once, few, many or no size at all.

TRBV30	TRBJ2-7	TRBD2	-	TGTGCCTCCGGGACTAGGGTCGAGCAGTACTTC	CASGTRVEQYF
TRBV27	TRBJ1-5	TRBD1	few	TGTGCCAGCAGTTTCCAGGGACAGGGCGAACAGCCCCAGCATTTT	CASSFQGQGEQPQHF
TRBV27	TRBJ1-4	TRBD1	-	TGTGCCAGCAGTTTGGCAGGGGGAAAACTGTTTTTT	CASSLAGGKLFF
TRBV29-1	TRBJ1-1	TRBD1	few	TGCAGCGTTGCGCTGCGGACAGGGGGTATGAACACTGAAGCTTTCTTT	CSVALRTGGMNTEAFF
TRBV30	TRBJ2-2	-	-	TGTGCCTGGATCCGGGATTCCTCAAACACCGGGGAGCTGTTTTTT	CAWIRDSSNTGELFF
TRBV9	TRBJ2-3	TRBD2	-	TGTGCCAGCAGCCCCCGAGCGGGGATCGATACGCAGTATTTT	CASSPRAGIDTQYF
TRBV4-1	TRBJ2-3	-	-	TGCGCCAGCAGCCAAGAGCGCGCGGCAGATACGCAGTATTTT	CASSQERAADTQYF
TRBV7-9	TRBJ2-1	-	few	TGTGCCAGCAGCTTAGCGTCAACTTACAATGAGCAGTTCTTC	CASSLASTYNEQFF
TRBV5-4	TRBJ2-3	TRBD2	-	TGTGCCAGCAGCCGACGGAGCGGGGGGGCCCCGGATACGCAGTATTTT	CASSRRSGGAPDTQYF
TRBV19	TRBJ2-1	-	-	TGTGCCAGTAGTATGGAGAGCTCCTACAATGAGCAGTTCTTC	CASSMESSYNEQFF
TRBV19	TRBJ2-4	TRBD2	-	TGTGCCAGTAGTCCGGGGGGGCGGTGGGCCAAAAACATTCAGTACTTC	CASSPGGRWAKNIQYF
TRBV6-5	TRBJ2-6	-	-	TGTGCCAGCAGCTGGGAGAGCTCTGGGGCCAACGTCCTGACTTTC	CASSWESSGANVLTF
TRBV7-6	TRBJ2-1	-	few	TGTGCCAGCAGCTTATCGGGTGCTACCTACAATGAGCAGTTCTTC	CASSLSGATYNEQFF
TRBV7-2	TRBJ2-1	TRBD2	-	TGTGCCAGCAGCTCCCCCACTAGCGATGCCTACAATGAGCAGTTCTTC	CASSSPTSDAYNEQFF
TRBV6-5	TRBJ1-2	TRBD1	-	TGTGCCAGCAGTCCGGGACAGAGCTATGGCTACACCTTC	CASSPGQSYGYTF
TRBV4-2	TRBJ2-5	TRBD2	-	TGTGCCAGCAGCCAAGGGACTAGCGCTACGATCCAAGAGACCCAGTACTTC	CASSQGTSATIQETQYF
TRBV6-5	TRBJ2-3	TRBD2	-	TGTGCCAGCAGCCTCAGCGGGACCCATACGCAGTATTTT	CASSLSGTHTQYF
TRBV15	TRBJ2-5	TRBD2	-	TGTGCCACCAGCAGAGGGCGGGGGGGCCCGGAGACCCAGTACTTC	CATSRGRGGPETQYF
TRBV5-4	TRBJ1-2	TRBD1	-	TGTGCCAGCAGCTTTTGGGGCAGGGGGCTAGGCTACACCTTC	CASSFWGRGLGYTF
TRBV5-1	TRBJ1-2	-	-	TGCGCCAGCAGCTTGACAGAAGCCTATGGCTACACCTTC	CASSLTEAYGYTF
TRBV28	TRBJ2-5	-	-	TGTGCCAGCAGTTTATTCCCAGGCCAGGAGACCCAGTACTTC	CASSLFPGQETQYF
TRBV10-2	TRBJ1-6	-	-	TGCGCCAGCAGTGGACCCGCGGGGCAGGCGGGGGATTCACCCCTCCACTTT	CASSGPAGQAGDSPLHF
TRBV5-1	TRBJ2-7	TRBD1	-	TGCGCCAGCAGCCCACAGGGGTATGTCAACGAGCAGTACTTC	CASSPQGYVNEQYF
TRBV5-4	TRBJ2-1	TRBD2	-	TGTGCCAGCACCCCGTCACGTACTAGCGGGAGCAATGAGCAGTTCTTC	CASTPSRTSGSNEQFF
TRBV6-1	TRBJ1-1	-	few	TGTGCCAGCAGTGAATACAGAACTGAAGCTTTCTTT	CASSEYRTEAFF
TRBV28	TRBJ2-7	-	once	TGTGCCAGCAGTTCAGATTCCTACGAGCAGTACTTC	CASSSDSYEQYF
TRBV3-1/TRBV3-2	TRBJ1-1	-	-	TGTGCCAGCAGCCGCGCAGGGCTCGGCACTGAAGCTTTCTTT	CASSRAGLGTEAFF
TRBV11-2	TRBJ2-1	-	few	TGTGCCAGCAGCTTCTCTTACAATGAGCAGTTCTTC	CASSFSYNEQFF
TRBV7-9	TRBJ2-1	TRBD1	once	TGTGCCAGCAGCTTAACCGGACAGGGACTTTACAATGAGCAGTTCTTC	CASSLTGQGLYNEQFF
TRBV9	TRBJ2-7	TRBD2	few	TGTGCCAGCAGCGCGGGACTAGCGGAATACGAGCAGTACTTC	CASSAGLAEYEQYF
TRBV21-1	TRBJ2-7	-	-	TGTGCCAGCAGCAAAGATGGTAGATACTCCTACGAGCAGTACTTC	CASSKDGRYSYEQYF
TRBV19	TRBJ2-7	-	-	TGTGCCAGTAGTGCGCGGGGGCAGGGATTTCCCTACGAGCAGTACTTC	CASSARGQGFPYEQYF
TRBV28	TRBJ1-2	TRBD1	-	TGTGCCAGCGGGGACAGGCAAATGGGCCTGGGGGGCTACACCTTC	CASGDRQMGLGGYTF
TRBV2	TRBJ2-5	TRBD2	-	TGTGCCAGCAGTGGGGGTAGCGGGAGGTCCCAAGAGACCCAGTACTTC	CASSGGSGRSQETQYF
TRBV6-4	TRBJ2-5	TRBD2	-	TGTGCCAGCAGCCCTAGCGGGGGGGCCCCAGAGACCCAGTACTTC	CASSPSGGAPETQYF
TRBV29-1	TRBJ1-1	-	-	TGCAGCGCCAGGGATGGGAACACTGAAGCTTTCTTT	CSARDGNTEAFF
TRBV18	TRBJ1-2	-	once	TGTGCCAGCTCACCACTGACAGTCTATGGCTACACCTTC	CASSPLTVYGYTF
TRBV19	TRBJ2-2	-	-	TGTGCCAGTAGTATCGACAAAGGGGAGCTGTTTTTT	CASSIDKGELFF
TRBV7-3	TRBJ2-1	TRBD1	-	TGTGCCAGCAGCTTAATCGGGACAGGACACAATGAGCAGTTCTTC	CASSLIGTGHNEQFF
TRBV2	TRBJ2-7	-	-	TGTGCCAGCCGACGGAGCGAGCAGTACTTC	CASRRSEQYF
TRBV19	TRBJ1-1	-	-	TGTGCCAGTAGTACCTTGGACAGTGGGAACACTGAAGCTTTCTTT	CASSTLDSGNTEAFF
TRBV19	TRBJ2-2	TRBD1	-	TGTGCCAGTAGTAGGGACAGGGGTGGGAAGCCCGGGGAGCTGTTTTTT	CASSRDRGGKPGELFF
TRBV28	TRBJ1-6	-	-	TGTGCCAGCGGTGAGAGGAATTCACCCCTCCACTTT	CASGERNSPLHF
TRBV5-6	TRBJ1-2	TRBD1	few	TGTGCCAGCAGCTTGGGGATTGGGGGACAGGAAGGCTACACCTTC	CASSLGIGGQEGYTF
TRBV4-1	TRBJ2-3	-	-	TGCGCCAGCAGCCGAGGAAGCACAGATACGCAGTATTTT	CASSRGSTDTQYF
TRBV9	TRBJ1-2	TRBD1	-	TGTGCCAGCAGCGCCCAGCGACAGGGGCTGAACTATGGCTACACCTTC	CASSAQRQGLNYGYTF
TRBV7-8	TRBJ2-7	TRBD1	-	TGTGCCAGCAGCCTTACGAGAACAGGGGGCGAACGGTACGAGCAGTACTTC	CASSLTRTGGERYEQYF
TRBV6-5	TRBJ2-7	-	few	TGTGCCAGCAGGAACAGGGAGCACGAGCAGTACTTC	CASRNREHEQYF
TRBV4-1	TRBJ2-5	-	-	TGCGCCAGCAGCCAAGAAGGGGCCTCGGACGAGACCCAGTACTTC	CASSQEGASDETQYF
TRBV7-8	TRBJ2-5	-	-	TGTGCCAGCAGCTTAGCGAGAGGGCGAGAGACCCAGTACTTC	CASSLARGRETQYF
TRBV9	TRBJ2-6	TRBD1	-	TGTGCCAGCAGCGTAGAGGACAGGCGGCACCGCTCTGGGGCCAACGTCCTGACTTTC	CASSVEDRRHRSGANVLTF
TRBV5-1	TRBJ2-7	-	few	TGCGCCAGCAGCTTCTCGGGGAAGGGTACCTACGAGCAGTACTTC	CASSFSGKGTYEQYF
TRBV30	TRBJ1-1	TRBD1	-	TGTGCCCGTACGACAGGGGCTGAAGCTTTCTTT	CARTTGAEAFF
TRBV5-4	TRBJ2-7	TRBD2	-	TGTGCCAGCAGCAAACGACTAGCGGGTGATCACTACGAGCAGTACTTC	CASSKRLAGDHYEQYF
TRBV28	TRBJ2-6	-	-	TGTGCCAGCAGCCTACAGCTCTCTGGGGCCAACGTCCTGACTTTC	CASSLQLSGANVLTF
TRBV19	TRBJ1-5	TRBD1	-	TGTGCCAGTAGTATAGATATGACAGGGAGTAGCAATCAGCCCCAGCATTTT	CASSIDMTGSSNQPQHF
TRBV7-9	TRBJ1-6	-	-	TGTGCCAGCTCTCGGACATTTAATTCACCCCTCCACTTT	CASSRTFNSPLHF
TRBV12-3/TRBV12-4	TRBJ1-2	-	-	TGTGCCAGCACCAGGGGCAGGGACTATGGCTACACCTTC	CASTRGRDYGYTF
TRBV7-8	TRBJ2-1	-	few	TGTGCCAGCAGCTTAGAAGGGACTGTCAACAATGAGCAGTTCTTC	CASSLEGTVNNEQFF